The sequence of this T cell receptor (beta chain) was determined in a study of blood T cell repertoires in COVID-19. Method: immunoSEQ multiplex PCR; TCRdb's copy keeps in-frame clones and lacks some. Of about 150,000 clones in the sample, approximately 88% were seen once. This CDR3 has 14 amino acids. Germline V gene data show CDR1 as SGHDT and CDR2 as YYEEEE. Trimming cost V 5 bases and J 4 bases; bases outside gene matches: 7. The receptor's source is a man between 65 and 79 years old with acute or convalescent COVID-19. Sequencing used peripheral blood. V usage is TRBV5-6 and J usage is TRBJ1-1; 8 positions agree with TRBD1. CDR3 residues: CASSYRGSSTEAFF. The CDR3 DNA is TGTGCCAGCAGTTACAGGGGGTCGAGCACTGAAGCTTTCTTT.